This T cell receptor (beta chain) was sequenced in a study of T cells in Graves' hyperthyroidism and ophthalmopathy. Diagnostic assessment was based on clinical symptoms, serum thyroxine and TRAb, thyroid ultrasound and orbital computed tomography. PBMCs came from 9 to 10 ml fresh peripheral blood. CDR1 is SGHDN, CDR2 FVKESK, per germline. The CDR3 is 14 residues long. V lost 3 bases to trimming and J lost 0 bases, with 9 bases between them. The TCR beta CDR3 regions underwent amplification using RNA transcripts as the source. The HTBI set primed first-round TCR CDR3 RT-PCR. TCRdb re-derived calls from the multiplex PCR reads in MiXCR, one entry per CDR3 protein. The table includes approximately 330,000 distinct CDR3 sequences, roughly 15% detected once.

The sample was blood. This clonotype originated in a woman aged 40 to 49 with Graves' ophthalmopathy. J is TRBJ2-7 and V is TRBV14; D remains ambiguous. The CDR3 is CASSQIGGSYEQYF. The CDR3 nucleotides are TGTGCCAGCAGCCAGATTGGCGGCTCCTACGAGCAGTACTTC.